This T cell receptor beta chain is drawn from a study of beta chain features in type 1 diabetes. Study-level results: When Type 1 diabetes patients were examined, their TCRB CDR3s proved moderately but significantly shorter in all four CD4+ subsets.

V shed 5 bases, J shed 6 bases, and the junction held 8 bases outside the gene matches. This CDR3 spans 16 amino acids. CDR1 and CDR2 from the germline V gene are SGHVS and FQNEAQ. This clone was seen a handful of times. Its antigen is still unknown. Expressed TCRB transcripts were sequenced because the isolated RNA had all been reverse transcribed beforehand. TCRdb's table, derived via immunoSEQ multiplex PCR, lists solely in-frame clones and lacks some. Among some 350,000 clones listed, approximately 15% were seen once. The rearrangement joins TRBV7-8 to TRBJ2-5; 14 nucleotides agree with TRBD2. Sequenced input: naive CD4+ T cells from blood. The TCR sequence derives from a woman younger than 30 with type 1 diabetes. The CDR3 DNA reads as TGTGCCAGCAGCACCCCCGGGACTAGCGGGAGTCAGACCCAGTACTTC. Amino acid sequence: CASSTPGTSGSQTQYF.